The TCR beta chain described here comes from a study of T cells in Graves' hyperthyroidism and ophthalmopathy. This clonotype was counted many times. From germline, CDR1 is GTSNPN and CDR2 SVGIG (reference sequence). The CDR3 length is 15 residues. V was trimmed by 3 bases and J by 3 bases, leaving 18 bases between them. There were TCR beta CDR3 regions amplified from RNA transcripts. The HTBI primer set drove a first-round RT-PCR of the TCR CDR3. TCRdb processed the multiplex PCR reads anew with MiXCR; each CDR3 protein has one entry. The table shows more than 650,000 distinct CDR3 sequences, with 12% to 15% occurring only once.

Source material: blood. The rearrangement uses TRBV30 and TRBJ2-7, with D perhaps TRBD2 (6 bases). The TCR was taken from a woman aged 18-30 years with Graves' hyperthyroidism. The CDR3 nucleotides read TGTGCCTGGAGAGTAAAGGCCCGGGACTTCTACGAGCAGTACTTC. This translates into CAWRVKARDFYEQYF.